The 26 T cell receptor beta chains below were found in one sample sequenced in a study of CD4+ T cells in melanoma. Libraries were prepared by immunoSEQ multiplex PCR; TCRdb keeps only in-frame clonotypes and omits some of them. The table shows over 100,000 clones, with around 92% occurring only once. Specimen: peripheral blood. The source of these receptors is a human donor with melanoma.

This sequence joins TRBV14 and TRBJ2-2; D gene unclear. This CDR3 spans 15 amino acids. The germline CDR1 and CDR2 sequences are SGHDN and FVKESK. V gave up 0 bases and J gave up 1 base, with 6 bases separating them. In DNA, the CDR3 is TGTGCCAGCAGCCAAGATAACTGGAACACCGGGGAGCTGTTTTTT. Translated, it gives CASSQDNWNTGELFF.

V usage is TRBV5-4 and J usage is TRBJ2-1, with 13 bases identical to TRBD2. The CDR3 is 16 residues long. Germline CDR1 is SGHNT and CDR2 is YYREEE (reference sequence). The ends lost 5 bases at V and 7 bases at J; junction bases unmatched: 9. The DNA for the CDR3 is TGTGCCAGCAGTTGGGGACTAGCGGGGTCTGAGAATGAGCAGTTCTTC. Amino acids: CASSWGLAGSENEQFF. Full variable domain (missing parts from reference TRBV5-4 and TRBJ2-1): ETGVTQSPTHLIKTRGQQVTLRCSSQSGHNTVSWYQQALGQGPQFIFQYYREEENGRGNFPPRFSGLQFPNYSSELNVNALELDDSALYLCASSWGLAGSENEQFFGPGTRLTVL.

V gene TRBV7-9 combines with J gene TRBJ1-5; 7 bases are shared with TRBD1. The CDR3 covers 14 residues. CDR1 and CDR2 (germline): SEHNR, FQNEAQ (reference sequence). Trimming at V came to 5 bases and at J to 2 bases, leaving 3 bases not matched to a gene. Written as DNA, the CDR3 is TGTGCCAGCAGCCCCGACAGGGGCAATCAGCCCCAGCATTTT. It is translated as CASSPDRGNQPQHF. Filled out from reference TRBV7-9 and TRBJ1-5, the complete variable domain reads DTGVSQNPRHKITKRGQNVTFRCDPISEHNRLYWYRQTLGQGPEFLTYFQNEAQLEKSRLLSDRFSAERPKGSFSTLEIQRTEQGDSAMYLCASSPDRGNQPQHFGDGTRLSIL.

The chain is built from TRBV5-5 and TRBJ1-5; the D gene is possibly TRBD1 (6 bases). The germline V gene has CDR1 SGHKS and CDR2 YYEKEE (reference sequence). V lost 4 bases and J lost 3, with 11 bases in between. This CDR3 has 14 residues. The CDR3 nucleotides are TGTGCCAGCAGCAAGGGGGGGAACAATCAGCCCCAGCATTTT. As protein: CASSKGGNNQPQHF. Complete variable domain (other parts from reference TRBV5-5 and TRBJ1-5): DAGVTQSPTHLIKTRGQQVTLRCSPISGHKSVSWYQQVLGQGPQFIFQYYEKEERGRGNFPDRFSARQFPNYSSELNVNALLLGDSALYLCASSKGGNNQPQHFGDGTRLSIL.

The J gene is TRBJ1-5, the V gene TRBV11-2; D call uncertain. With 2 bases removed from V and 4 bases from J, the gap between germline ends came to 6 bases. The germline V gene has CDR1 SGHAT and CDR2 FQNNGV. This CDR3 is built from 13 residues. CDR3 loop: CASSLFRNQPQHF. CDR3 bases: TGTGCCAGCAGCTTATTCCGGAATCAGCCCCAGCATTTT.

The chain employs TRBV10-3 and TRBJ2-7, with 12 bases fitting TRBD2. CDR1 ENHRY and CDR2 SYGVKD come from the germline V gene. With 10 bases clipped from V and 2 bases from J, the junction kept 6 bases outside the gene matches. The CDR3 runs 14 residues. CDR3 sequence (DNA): TGTGCCACAAAGGGACTAGCGGGCACCTACGAGCAGTACTTC. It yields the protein CATKGLAGTYEQYF.

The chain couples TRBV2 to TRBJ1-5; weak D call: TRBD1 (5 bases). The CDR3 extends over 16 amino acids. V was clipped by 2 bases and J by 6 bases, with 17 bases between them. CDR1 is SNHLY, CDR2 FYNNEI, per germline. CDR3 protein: CASSELGRGALQPQHF. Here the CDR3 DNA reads TGTGCCAGCAGTGAATTGGGTAGAGGGGCACTTCAGCCCCAGCATTTT.

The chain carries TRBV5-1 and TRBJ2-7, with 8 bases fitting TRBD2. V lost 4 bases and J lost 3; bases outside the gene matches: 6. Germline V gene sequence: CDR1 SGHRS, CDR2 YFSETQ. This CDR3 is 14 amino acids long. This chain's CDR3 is CASSPTGTSYEQYF. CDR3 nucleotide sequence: TGCGCCAGCAGCCCTACCGGGACTAGCTACGAGCAGTACTTC.

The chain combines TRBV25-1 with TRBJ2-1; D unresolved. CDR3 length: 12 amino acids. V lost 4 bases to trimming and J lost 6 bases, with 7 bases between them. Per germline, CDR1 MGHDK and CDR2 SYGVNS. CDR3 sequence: CASSVRVNEQFF. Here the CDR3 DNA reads TGTGCCAGCAGTGTAAGGGTCAATGAGCAGTTCTTC.

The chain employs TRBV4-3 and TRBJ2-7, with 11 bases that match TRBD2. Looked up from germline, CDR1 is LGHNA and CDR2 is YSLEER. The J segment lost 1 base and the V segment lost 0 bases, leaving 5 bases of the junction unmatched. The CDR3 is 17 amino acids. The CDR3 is CASSQDSGTSGSYEQYF. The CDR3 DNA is TGCGCCAGCAGCCAAGATTCGGGGACTAGCGGATCCTACGAGCAGTACTTC.

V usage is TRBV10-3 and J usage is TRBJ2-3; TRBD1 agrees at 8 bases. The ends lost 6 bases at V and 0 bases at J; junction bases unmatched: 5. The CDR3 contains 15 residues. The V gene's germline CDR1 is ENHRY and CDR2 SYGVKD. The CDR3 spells CAIRDRGQSTDTQYF. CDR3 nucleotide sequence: TGTGCCATCAGAGACAGGGGTCAGAGCACAGATACGCAGTATTTT.

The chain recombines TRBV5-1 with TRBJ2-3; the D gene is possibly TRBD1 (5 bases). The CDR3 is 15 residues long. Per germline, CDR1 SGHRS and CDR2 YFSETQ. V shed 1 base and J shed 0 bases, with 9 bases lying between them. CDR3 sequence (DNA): TGCGCCAGCAGCTTGAGGGGCTCTAGCACAGATACGCAGTATTTT. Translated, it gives CASSLRGSSTDTQYF. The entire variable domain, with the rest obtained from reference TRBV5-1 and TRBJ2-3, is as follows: KAGVTQTPRYLIKTRGQQVTLSCSPISGHRSVSWYQQTPGQGLQFLFEYFSETQRNKGNFPGRFSGRQFSNSRSEMNVSTLELGDSALYLCASSLRGSSTDTQYFGPGTRLTVL.

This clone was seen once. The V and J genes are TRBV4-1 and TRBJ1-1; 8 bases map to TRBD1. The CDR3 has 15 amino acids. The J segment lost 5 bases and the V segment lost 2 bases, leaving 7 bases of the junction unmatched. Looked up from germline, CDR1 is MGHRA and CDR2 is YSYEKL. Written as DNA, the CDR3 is TGCGCCAGCAGCCAACCTAGGACAGGGTGGACTGAAGCTTTCTTT. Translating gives CASSQPRTGWTEAFF.

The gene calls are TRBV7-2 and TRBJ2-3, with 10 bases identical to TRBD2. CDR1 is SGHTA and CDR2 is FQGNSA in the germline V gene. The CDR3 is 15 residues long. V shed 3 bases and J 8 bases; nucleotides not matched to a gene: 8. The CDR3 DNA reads TGTGCCAGCAGCTTGCGGACTAGCGGTCCGGGTACGCAGTATTTT. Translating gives CASSLRTSGPGTQYF.

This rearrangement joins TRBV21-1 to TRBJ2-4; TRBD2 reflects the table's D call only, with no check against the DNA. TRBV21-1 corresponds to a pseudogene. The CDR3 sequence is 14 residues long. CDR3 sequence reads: CASSIVRAKNIQYF. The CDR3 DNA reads TGTGCCAGCAGCATCGTCCGAGCCAAAAACATTCAGTACTTC.

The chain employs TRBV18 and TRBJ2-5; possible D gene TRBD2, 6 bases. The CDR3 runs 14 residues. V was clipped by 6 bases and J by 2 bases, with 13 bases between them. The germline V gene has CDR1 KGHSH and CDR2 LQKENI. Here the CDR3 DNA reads TGTGCCAGCTCCTCGAGGCGGGAACAAGAGACCCAGTACTTC. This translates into CASSSRREQETQYF.

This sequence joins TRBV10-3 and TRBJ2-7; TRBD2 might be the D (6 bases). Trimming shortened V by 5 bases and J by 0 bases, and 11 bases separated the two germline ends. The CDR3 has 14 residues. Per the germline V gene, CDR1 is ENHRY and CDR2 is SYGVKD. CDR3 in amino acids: CAISRDSNSYEQYF. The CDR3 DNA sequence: TGTGCCATCAGTCGGGACTCGAACTCCTACGAGCAGTACTTC.

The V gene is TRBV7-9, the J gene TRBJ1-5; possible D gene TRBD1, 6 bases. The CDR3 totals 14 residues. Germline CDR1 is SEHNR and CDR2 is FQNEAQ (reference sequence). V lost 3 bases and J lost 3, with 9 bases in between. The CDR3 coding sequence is TGTGCCAGCAGCTTCACAGGGACCAATCAGCCCCAGCATTTT. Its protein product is CASSFTGTNQPQHF.

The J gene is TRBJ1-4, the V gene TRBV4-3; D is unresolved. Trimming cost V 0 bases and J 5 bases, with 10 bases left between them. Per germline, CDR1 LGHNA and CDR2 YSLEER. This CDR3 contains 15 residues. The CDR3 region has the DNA TGCGCCAGCAGCCAAGAGCGGAACGGGAATGAAAAACTGTTTTTT. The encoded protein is CASSQERNGNEKLFF.

The CDR3, as DNA: TGTGCCAGCAGTGTGAGGACAGGGAGGAATTCACCCCTCCACTTT. Translation: CASSVRTGRNSPLHF. The V call is TRBV2, the J call TRBJ1-6, with 8 nucleotides matching TRBD1. The CDR3 totals 15 residues. The V gene's germline CDR1 is SNHLY and CDR2 FYNNEI. The V and J ends lost 4 bases and 7 bases, in that order; junction bases with no gene match: 6. The whole variable domain, filled in from reference TRBV2 and TRBJ1-6, reads EPEVTQTPSHQVTQMGQEVILRCVPISNHLYFYWYRQILGQKVEFLVSFYNNEISEKSEIFDDQFSVERPDGSNFTLKIRSTKLEDSAMYFCASSVRTGRNSPLHFGNGTRLTVT.

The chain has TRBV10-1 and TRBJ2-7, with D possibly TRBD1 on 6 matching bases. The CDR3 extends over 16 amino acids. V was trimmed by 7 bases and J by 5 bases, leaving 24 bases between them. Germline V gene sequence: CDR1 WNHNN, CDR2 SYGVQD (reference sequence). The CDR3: CASTGSVGGPVDEQYF. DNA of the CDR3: TGCGCCAGCACCGGTAGTGTAGGGGGTCCGGTGGACGAGCAGTACTTC.

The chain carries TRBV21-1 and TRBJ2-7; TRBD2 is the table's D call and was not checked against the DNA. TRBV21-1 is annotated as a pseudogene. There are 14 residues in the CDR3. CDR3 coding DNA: TGTGCCAGCAGCGCCCCCGGGGGGCCCTACGAGCAGTACTTC. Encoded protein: CASSAPGGPYEQYF.

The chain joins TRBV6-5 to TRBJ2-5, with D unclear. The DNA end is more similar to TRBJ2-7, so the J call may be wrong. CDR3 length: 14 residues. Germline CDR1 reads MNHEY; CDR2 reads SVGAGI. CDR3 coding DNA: TGTGCCAGCAGTTACTCGAGGTACGTCTACGAGCAGTACTTC. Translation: CASSYSRYVYEQYF.

Here the CDR3 DNA reads TGTGCCAGCAGCCGGAGGACTAGCGGGGAGGATGAGCAGTTCTTC. This sequence encodes CASSRRTSGEDEQFF. The rearrangement joins TRBV7-3 to TRBJ2-1, with 12 bases aligning to TRBD2. The CDR3 consists of 15 residues. Germline V lookup: CDR1 SGHTA, CDR2 FQGTGA. The V gene end was trimmed by 5 bases and the J gene end by 8 bases; junction bases not matched to a gene: 7.

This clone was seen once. The CDR3 loop is CAISSGTANTEAFF. The CDR3 DNA reads TGTGCCATCAGTTCCGGGACGGCGAACACTGAAGCTTTCTTT. The rearrangement links TRBV10-3 to TRBJ1-1, with TRBD1 as a possible D gene (5 bases). The CDR3 is 14 amino acids. In germline, CDR1 is ENHRY, CDR2 SYGVKD. V was shortened by 5 bases and J by 1 base, with 11 bases between the two germline ends.

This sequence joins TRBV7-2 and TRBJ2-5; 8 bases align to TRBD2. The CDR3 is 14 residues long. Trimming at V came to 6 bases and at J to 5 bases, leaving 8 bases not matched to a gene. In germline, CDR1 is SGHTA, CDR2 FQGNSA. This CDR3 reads CASRTGGPWETQYF. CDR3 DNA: TGTGCCAGCAGAACGGGGGGGCCTTGGGAGACCCAGTACTTC.